These 23 T cell receptor beta chains were sequenced from one sample in a study of blood T cell repertoires in COVID-19. Sequenced by immunoSEQ multiplex PCR; TCRdb stores in-frame clones only, minus some. The table has approximately 290,000 clones, about nine tenths seen once. Source material: peripheral blood. Receptors were obtained from a man between 18 and 35 years old with active or convalescent COVID-19.

This clone is a singleton in its sample. The CDR3 region is CASSFSATDTQYF. CDR3 in DNA: TGTGCCAGCAGTTTTTCTGCGACAGATACGCAGTATTTT. V usage is TRBV27 and J usage is TRBJ2-3, with D unclear. V lost 3 bases and J 3 bases, leaving 7 bases between the germline ends. This CDR3 region has 13 residues. Germline V gene sequence: CDR1 MNHEY, CDR2 SMNVEV (reference sequence).

The chain combines TRBV4-3 with TRBJ2-1; the match to TRBD1 covers 9 bases. The trim removed 0 bases at V and 7 bases at J, leaving 10 bases unmatched. This CDR3 spans 17 amino acids. Germline V gene sequence: CDR1 LGHNA, CDR2 YSLEER. CDR3 in DNA: TGCGCCAGCAGCCAAGAAACTCCGGGACAGGGTAAAAATGAGCAGTTCTTC. It encodes CASSQETPGQGKNEQFF.

This clone has just a few counts. J is TRBJ1-6 and V is TRBV5-4, with D tentatively TRBD1 (5 bases). V dropped 1 base and J dropped 6 bases, with 8 bases sitting between them. CDR1 is SGHNT and CDR2 is YYREEE in the germline V gene (reference sequence). The CDR3 is 14 amino acids. Here the CDR3 DNA reads TGTGCCAGCAGCTTGCAGGGTCTTAATTCACCCCTCCACTTT. It yields the protein CASSLQGLNSPLHF.

The gene calls are TRBV27 and TRBJ1-1; D is possibly TRBD1 (6 bases). The CDR3 has 14 amino acids. Germline V CDR1 and CDR2: MNHEY, SMNVEV (reference sequence). V lost 0 bases to trimming and J lost 7 bases, with 12 bases between them. This chain's CDR3 is CASSLSPGVVEAFF. CDR3 sequence (DNA): TGTGCCAGCAGTTTATCCCCAGGGGTGGTTGAAGCTTTCTTT.

The gene calls are TRBV3-1 (or the pseudogene TRBV3-2) and TRBJ1-2, with TRBD1 as a possible D gene (5 bases). The CDR3 extends over 16 amino acids. Trimming left V 4 bases short and J 4 bases short, with 19 bases between. Germline values: CDR1 LGHDT, CDR2 YNNKEL (reference sequence). DNA for the CDR3: TGTGCCAGCAGCCCATTCAGGGTCCAGCGTGGCTATGGCTACACCTTC. It yields the protein CASSPFRVQRGYGYTF.

There are many counts of this clone. This rearrangement joins TRBV9 to TRBJ2-1; tentative D call: TRBD1 (6 bases). From germline, CDR1 is SGDLS and CDR2 YYNGEE. Trimming pared 2 bases from V and 2 bases from J, leaving 17 bases between. There are 17 residues in the CDR3. CDR3 loop: CASSVGLQGTTYNEQFF. The CDR3 DNA follows: TGTGCCAGCAGCGTCGGGTTACAGGGAACTACCTACAATGAGCAGTTCTTC.

In the case of this clone: As the CDR3 is not closed by the conserved phenylalanine or tryptophan, this likely results from a read error. Because the CDR3's place on the DNA is in doubt, the DNA is left out and the CDR3 is given as listed by TCRdb. V and J are TRBV25-1 and TRBJ2-7; the table assigns TRBD1, which was not confirmed against the DNA. The germline V gene encodes CDR1 MGHDK and CDR2 SYGVNS. The CDR3 length equals 13 residues, ends included. This CDR3 is CASSEYIEGVVWR.

The V and J genes are TRBV2 and TRBJ2-1; D is undetermined. The CDR3 runs 15 residues. Per the germline V gene, CDR1 is SNHLY and CDR2 is FYNNEI. Trimming stripped 3 bases from V and 0 bases from J, with 9 bases between. The CDR3 DNA follows: TGTGCCAGCAGTGAGGAACAGAACTCCTACAATGAGCAGTTCTTC. Encoded protein: CASSEEQNSYNEQFF.

This chain links TRBV6-2 or TRBV6-3 with TRBJ2-2, with 7 bases aligning to TRBD2. The V segment lost 2 bases and the J segment 5 bases; nucleotides outside the gene matches: 5. The CDR3 contains 15 residues. Germline CDR1 and CDR2: MNHEY and SVGEGT. The CDR3 here is CASSYGGVITGELFF. CDR3 nucleotide sequence: TGTGCCAGCAGTTACGGGGGGGTCATTACCGGGGAGCTGTTTTTT.

The J gene is TRBJ2-7, the V gene TRBV7-2; 7 bases are shared with TRBD2. Germline CDR1 is SGHTA and CDR2 is FQGNSA. V lost 5 bases, J lost 7 bases, and 14 bases stayed unmatched. The CDR3 sequence is 15 residues long. This CDR3 is CASSRIPMGEGEQYF. For the CDR3, the DNA is TGTGCCAGCAGCCGTATACCGATGGGGGAGGGGGAGCAGTACTTC.

V and J are TRBV20-1 and TRBJ1-2; 9 nucleotides line up with TRBD1. This CDR3 comprises 12 residues. Germline V gene sequence: CDR1 DFQATT, CDR2 SNEGSKA (reference sequence). With 3 bases clipped from V and 8 bases from J, the junction kept 4 bases outside the gene matches. CDR3 coding DNA: TGCAGTGCTAGTTGGACAGGGGTGGGCTACACCTTC. It is translated as CSASWTGVGYTF.

This chain links TRBV27 with TRBJ1-3; no firm D call. V was cut by 5 bases and J by 3 bases, with 5 bases left in between. Germline assignment: CDR1 MNHEY and CDR2 SMNVEV (reference sequence). This CDR3 region has 12 residues. The chain's CDR3 is CASSPNGNTIYF. DNA of the CDR3: TGTGCCAGCAGTCCAAATGGAAACACCATATATTTT.

The V gene is TRBV7-8, the J gene TRBJ2-3; 8 bases fit TRBD1. The CDR3 contains 16 residues. Germline V lookup: CDR1 SGHVS, CDR2 FQNEAQ. V dropped 0 bases and J dropped 4; count of bases not matched to a gene: 6. The CDR3 bases are TGTGCCAGCAGCTTAGCCCCGGACAGGGTGCCAGATACGCAGTATTTT. Protein: CASSLAPDRVPDTQYF. Variable domain in full (rest from reference TRBV7-8 and TRBJ2-3): GAGVSQSPRYKVAKRGQDVALRCDPISGHVSLFWYQQALGQGPEFLTYFQNEAQLDKSGLPSDRFFAERPEGSVSTLKIQRTQQEDSAVYLCASSLAPDRVPDTQYFGPGTRLTVL.

CDR3 DNA: TGTGCCAGTTGTACGAGCACTGAAGCTTTCTTT. It encodes CASCTSTEAFF. V usage is TRBV19 and J usage is TRBJ1-1; D is uncertain. The germline V gene has CDR1 LNHDA and CDR2 SQIVND (reference sequence). Trimming cost V 8 bases and J 4 bases, with 8 bases left between them. The CDR3 extends over 11 amino acids.

The rearrangement joins TRBV7-6 to TRBJ1-3; D might be TRBD1 (6 bases). Germline V gene sequence: CDR1 SGHVS, CDR2 FNYEAQ. The CDR3 covers 17 residues. V lost 4 bases to trimming and J lost 0 bases, with 16 bases between them. The CDR3 sequence: CASSSLPGQNSGNTIYF. CDR3 DNA: TGTGCCAGCAGCTCACTGCCGGGACAAAACTCTGGAAACACCATATATTTT.

The V and J genes are TRBV18 and TRBJ1-2; D unresolved. The V gene lost 4 bases and the J gene lost 6 bases, with 12 bases spanning the gap. This CDR3 is built from 13 residues. Germline CDR1 KGHSH, CDR2 LQKENI. Here the CDR3 DNA reads TGTGCCAGCTCACTCGCGTCCATGGATGGCTACACCTTC. Protein product: CASSLASMDGYTF.

This clone showed up just a few times. This same CDR3 is encoded by further DNA sequences in the sample. This chain joins TRBV18 and TRBJ2-7; D is possibly TRBD2 (5 bases). Germline V lookup: CDR1 KGHSH, CDR2 LQKENI. V shed 5 bases and J shed 4 bases, with 6 bases lying between them. The CDR3 consists of 11 residues. The CDR3 reads CASSEGYEQYF. The CDR3 nucleotides read TGTGCCAGCTCAGAGGGTTACGAGCAGTACTTC.

The genes are TRBV4-1 and TRBJ1-2; TRBD1 matches at 8 bases. Unmatched junction bases numbered 13, after V lost 1 base and J lost 6 bases. Germline lookup yields CDR1 MGHRA and CDR2 YSYEKL. CDR3 length: 17 amino acids. The CDR3 here is CASSQGPTDRATDGYTF. The CDR3 bases are TGCGCCAGCAGCCAAGGCCCCACGGACAGGGCGACGGATGGCTACACCTTC.

The CDR3 DNA sequence: TGTGCCAGCAGTTCCCTCTTCGGGTCAGGGCTGTTTTTT. Translating gives CASSSLFGSGLFF. The rearrangement uses TRBV28 and TRBJ1-4, with a possible D match to TRBD1 (5 bases). The V end lost 4 bases, the J end lost 14 bases, and 17 bases lay between the germline ends. Germline V lookup: CDR1 MDHEN, CDR2 SYDVKM. This CDR3 spans 13 amino acids.

This clone was counted a few times. The genes are TRBV10-1 and TRBJ1-1, with D unresolved. The germline V and J ends were trimmed by 3 bases and 1 base, with 6 bases remaining between them. This CDR3 has 13 amino acids. Germline V gives CDR1 WNHNN, CDR2 SYGVQD (reference sequence). In DNA form, the CDR3 reads TGCGCCAGCAGTGATTCCAGGAACACTGAAGCTTTCTTT. This gives the protein CASSDSRNTEAFF.

The CDR3 DNA follows: TGCGCCAGCAGCTTGGAGGACAGGCTAGCAGGGCCCCTCCACTTT. Protein product: CASSLEDRLAGPLHF. The V and J genes are TRBV5-1 and TRBJ1-6; 7 nucleotides match TRBD1. The CDR3 is 15 amino acids. After removal of 0 bases from V and 13 bases from J, the junction contained 10 bases not matched to a gene. CDR1 SGHRS and CDR2 YFSETQ come from the germline V gene.

The chain carries TRBV24-1 and TRBJ2-7; D remains ambiguous. Per germline, CDR1 KGHDR and CDR2 SFDVKD. The CDR3 runs to 13 residues. Trimming removed 9 bases at V and 1 base at J, with 12 bases between. CDR3 sequence: CATQRLGSYEQYF. DNA of the CDR3: TGTGCCACCCAGCGTCTCGGGTCCTACGAGCAGTACTTC.

The chain links TRBV27 to TRBJ2-7, with 8 bases aligning to TRBD1. Germline V gene data show CDR1 as MNHEY and CDR2 as SMNVEV (reference sequence). The CDR3 sequence is 14 residues long. V gave up 3 bases and J gave up 7 bases; unmatched junction bases: 8. CDR3 nucleotide sequence: TGTGCCAGCAGTTTGGCAGGGGGCTTTCGAGAGCAGTACTTC. It encodes CASSLAGGFREQYF.